This entry lists 6 T cell receptor beta chains sequenced from one sample in a study of blood T cells in healthy people across ages (dated by TCRdb to 2014 to 2015). Receptors were amplified or captured by 5' RACE. Sequencing relied on an Illumina HiSeq 2500. A second PCR of about 7 to 12 cycles was run with a J-beta primer mix and a sample-barcoded 5' primer. In-frame beta chains were kept once TCRdb had trimmed the public reads at Q25 with fastp and called clones with MiXCR. A single entry per CDR3 protein holds the most common genes and DNA from its merged rows. Present in this sample are 650,000 or so distinct CDR3 sequences, 45% to 60% of which were seen just once. The ten biggest clones cover approximately 15% of the sample. The specimen sequenced was blood. Receptors originate from an elderly woman in good health.

Of note for this clonotype: This could be a read error, since a much larger clone is one nucleotide away. The chain is built from TRBV30 and TRBJ2-1; 7 bases align to TRBD2. V lost 4 bases and J lost 10; bases outside the gene matches: 7. CDR1 and CDR2 (germline): GTSNPN, SVGIG (reference sequence). This CDR3 has 12 amino acids. The CDR3 protein is CAWKPSGEEQFF. The CDR3 DNA sequence: TGTGCCTGGAAGCCGAGCGGGGAGGAGCAGTTCTTC.

This clonotype appeared once. The V and J genes are TRBV7-2 and TRBJ2-1, with unresolved D. V was cut by 5 bases and J by 5 bases, with 19 bases left in between. Germline assignment: CDR1 SGHTA and CDR2 FQGNSA. There are 16 residues in the CDR3. The CDR3 reads CASSPPPGPPHNEQFF. The CDR3 DNA is TGTGCCAGCAGCCCACCGCCCGGCCCCCCCCACAATGAGCAGTTCTTC.

The chain has TRBV5-6 and TRBJ2-3; TRBD2 aligns across 11 bases. The CDR3 length is 17 residues. The V and J ends lost 0 bases and 2 bases, in that order; junction bases with no gene match: 5. The germline V gene has CDR1 SGHDT and CDR2 YYEEEE. The CDR3: CASSLVLAGGPTDTQYF. The CDR3 DNA reads TGTGCCAGCAGCTTGGTGCTAGCGGGGGGACCCACAGATACGCAGTATTTT.

For this clonotype: A much larger clonotype is one base distant, so this may be a read error. V is TRBV5-1 and J is TRBJ2-3; D unresolved. Deletions cut 7 bases from V and 0 bases from J, with 12 bases between. The CDR3 is 14 residues long. The germline V gene has CDR1 SGHRS and CDR2 YFSETQ. CDR3 in DNA: TGCGCCAGCGGCCTCTTCCAGAGCACAGATACGCAGTATTTT. Its translation is CASGLFQSTDTQYF.

In regard to this clonotype: A much larger clonotype is one base distant, so this may be a read error. V gene TRBV29-1 combines with J gene TRBJ2-1; a weak D match, TRBD1 (6 bases). V was trimmed by 3 bases and J by 2 bases, leaving 11 bases between them. Looked up from germline, CDR1 is SQVTM and CDR2 is ANQGSEA. The length of the CDR3 is 14 residues. The CDR3 region is CSVDRGSAYNEQFF. CDR3 DNA sequence: TGCAGCGTTGACAGGGGTTCAGCCTACAATGAGCAGTTCTTC.

This clonotype was seen repeatedly, ten times or more. The rearrangement uses TRBV7-3 and TRBJ1-1; D unclear. The germline V gene encodes CDR1 SGHTA and CDR2 FQGTGA. V lost 2 bases and J 1 base, leaving 8 bases between the germline ends. The CDR3 loop spans 14 amino acids. The CDR3 region has the DNA TGTGCCAGCAGCTTAGGCCGCGGGAACACTGAAGCTTTCTTT. This sequence encodes CASSLGRGNTEAFF.